This T cell receptor beta chain originates from a study of cytomegalovirus exposure and HLA in healthy donors. Study at large: Of the donors genotyped, a few hundred in all, about 80% fell in the Caucasian-associated ancestry cluster. Study-level findings and limits: Later analysis identified several of the most significant clusters that appeared linked to common viral pathogens. As was reported, the classifier diagnosed cytomegalovirus status with high specificity and sensitivity. Researchers counted around 170 TCR beta chains as cytomegalovirus-associated.

This clone was seen once. Its antigen is unknown. Additional DNA sequences in this sample encode the identical CDR3. Both 60 Vbeta primers and 13 Jbeta primers went into the PCR. Data came from immunoSEQ multiplex PCR; TCRdb stores just in-frame clones and leaves some out. The sample has roughly 180,000 clones; about 77% are singletons. Germline V lookup: CDR1 SGHTA, CDR2 FQGTGA. The CDR3 is made up of 13 amino acids. The V end lost 2 bases, the J end lost 6 bases, and 10 bases lay between the germline ends. The TCR was taken from a man in his thirties or forties in good health and CMV-seronegative. The chain joins TRBV7-3 to TRBJ1-2; no clear D. The sample comprised PBMCs. The CDR3 DNA reads as TGTGCCAGCAGCTTAGGGCCAGACAATGGCTACACCTTC. Translating gives CASSLGPDNGYTF.